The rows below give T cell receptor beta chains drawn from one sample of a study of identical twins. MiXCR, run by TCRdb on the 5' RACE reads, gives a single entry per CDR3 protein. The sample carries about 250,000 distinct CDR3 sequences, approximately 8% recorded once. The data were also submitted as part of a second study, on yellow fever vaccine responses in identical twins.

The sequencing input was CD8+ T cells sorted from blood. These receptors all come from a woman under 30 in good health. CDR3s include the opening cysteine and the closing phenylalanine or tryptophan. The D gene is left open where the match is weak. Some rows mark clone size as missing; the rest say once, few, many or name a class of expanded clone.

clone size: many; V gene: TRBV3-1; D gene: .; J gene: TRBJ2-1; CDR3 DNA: TGTGCCAGCAGCCAACGGGGCTATAACAATGAGCAGTTCTTC; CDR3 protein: CASSQRGYNNEQFF
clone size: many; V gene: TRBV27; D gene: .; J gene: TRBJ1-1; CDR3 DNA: TGTGCCAGCAGTTTATCGTTTGTGGGACAGAACACTGAAGCTTTCTTT; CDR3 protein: CASSLSFVGQNTEAFF
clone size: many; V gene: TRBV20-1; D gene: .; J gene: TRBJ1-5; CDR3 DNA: TGCAGTGCTAGTTGGGGGGAAGAAAGTCAGCCCCAGCATTTT; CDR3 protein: CSASWGEESQPQHF
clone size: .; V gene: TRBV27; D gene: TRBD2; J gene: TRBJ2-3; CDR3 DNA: TGTGCCAGCAGGCCCCGGGGGGGCACAGATACGCAGTATTTT; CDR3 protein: CASRPRGGTDTQYF
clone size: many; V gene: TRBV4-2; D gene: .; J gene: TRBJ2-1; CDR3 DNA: TGTGCCAGCAGCCAACTAGGGGGCTACAATGAGCAGTTCTTC; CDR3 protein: CASSQLGGYNEQFF
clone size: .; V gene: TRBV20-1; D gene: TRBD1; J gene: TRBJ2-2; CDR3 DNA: TGCAGTGCTAGAGACTCTCGAGGGGACAGCGCGAACACCGGGGAGCTGTTTTTT; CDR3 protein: CSARDSRGDSANTGELFF
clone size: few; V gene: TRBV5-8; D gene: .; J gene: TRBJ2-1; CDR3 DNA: TGTGCCAGCATCCGTCCGGACTACAATGAGCAGTTCTTC; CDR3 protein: CASIRPDYNEQFF
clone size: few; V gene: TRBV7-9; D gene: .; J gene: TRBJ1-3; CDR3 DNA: TGTGCCAGCAGCTCTGCTGGAAACACCATATATTTT; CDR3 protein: CASSSAGNTIYF
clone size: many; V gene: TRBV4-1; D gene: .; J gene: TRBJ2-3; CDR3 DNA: TGCGCCAGCAGCCAAGGGGTGAGGGAAGCAGATACGCAGTATTTT; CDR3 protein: CASSQGVREADTQYF
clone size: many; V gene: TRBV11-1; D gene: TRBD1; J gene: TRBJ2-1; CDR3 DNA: TGTGCCAGCAGCTTAAATGGCGAGACAGGGGTTTATTTCCATGAGCAGTTCTTC; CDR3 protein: CASSLNGETGVYFHEQFF
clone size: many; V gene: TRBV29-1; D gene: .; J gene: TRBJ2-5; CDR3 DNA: TGCAGCGTTGATGGAGGGTTTGAAGAGACCCAGTACTTC; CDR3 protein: CSVDGGFEETQYF
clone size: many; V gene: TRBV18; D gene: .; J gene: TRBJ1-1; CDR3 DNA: TGTGCCTCAGGCGACCGCCACTTAATAAGGGACCCTGAAGCTTTCTTT; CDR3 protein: CASGDRHLIRDPEAFF
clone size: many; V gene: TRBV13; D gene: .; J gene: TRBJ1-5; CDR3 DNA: TGTGCCAGCAGCTTAGGCGCAGAGAGCAATCAGCCCCAGCATTTT; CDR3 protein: CASSLGAESNQPQHF
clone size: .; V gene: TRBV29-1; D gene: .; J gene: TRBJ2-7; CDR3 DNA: TGCAGCGTTGGACACGCCTACGAGCAGTACTTC; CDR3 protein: CSVGHAYEQYF